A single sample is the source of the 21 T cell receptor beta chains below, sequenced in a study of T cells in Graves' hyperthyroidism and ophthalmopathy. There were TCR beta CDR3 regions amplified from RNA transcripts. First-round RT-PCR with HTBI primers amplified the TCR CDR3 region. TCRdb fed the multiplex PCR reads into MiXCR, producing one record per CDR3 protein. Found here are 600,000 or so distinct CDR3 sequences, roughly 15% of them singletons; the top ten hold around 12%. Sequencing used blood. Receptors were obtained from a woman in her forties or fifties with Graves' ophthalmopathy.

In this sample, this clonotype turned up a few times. CDR3: CASSHTPQDNYGYTF. The CDR3, as DNA: TGTGCCAGCAGCCACACTCCTCAGGATAACTATGGCTACACCTTC. The V call is TRBV6-4, the J call TRBJ1-2; D is unresolved. Germline values: CDR1 MRHNA, CDR2 SNTAGT. This CDR3 comprises 15 residues. The ends were cut back, 6 bases at V and 1 base at J, with 15 bases in the middle.

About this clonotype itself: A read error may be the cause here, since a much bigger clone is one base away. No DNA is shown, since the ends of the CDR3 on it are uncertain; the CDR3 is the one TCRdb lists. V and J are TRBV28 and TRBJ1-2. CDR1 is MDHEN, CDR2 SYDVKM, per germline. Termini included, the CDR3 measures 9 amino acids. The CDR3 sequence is CASSYGCTF.

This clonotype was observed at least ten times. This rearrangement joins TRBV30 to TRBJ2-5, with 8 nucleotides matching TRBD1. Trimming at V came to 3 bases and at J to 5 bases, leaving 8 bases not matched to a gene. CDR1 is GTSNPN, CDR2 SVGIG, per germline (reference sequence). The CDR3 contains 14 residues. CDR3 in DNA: TGTGCCTGGAGAACGGCAGGGGGCACCGAGACCCAGTACTTC. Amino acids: CAWRTAGGTETQYF.

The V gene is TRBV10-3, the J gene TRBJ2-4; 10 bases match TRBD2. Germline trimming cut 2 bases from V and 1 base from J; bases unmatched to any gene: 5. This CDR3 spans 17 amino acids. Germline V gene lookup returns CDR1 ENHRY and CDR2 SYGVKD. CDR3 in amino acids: CAISEASGRIAKNIQYF. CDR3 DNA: TGTGCCATCAGTGAGGCTAGCGGGAGAATTGCCAAAAACATTCAGTACTTC.

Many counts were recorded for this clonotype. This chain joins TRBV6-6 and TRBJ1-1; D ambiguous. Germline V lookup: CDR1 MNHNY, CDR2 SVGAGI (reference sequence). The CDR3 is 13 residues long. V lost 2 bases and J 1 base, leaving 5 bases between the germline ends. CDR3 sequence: CASSYLRNTEAFF. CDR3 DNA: TGTGCCAGCAGTTACCTACGGAACACTGAAGCTTTCTTT.

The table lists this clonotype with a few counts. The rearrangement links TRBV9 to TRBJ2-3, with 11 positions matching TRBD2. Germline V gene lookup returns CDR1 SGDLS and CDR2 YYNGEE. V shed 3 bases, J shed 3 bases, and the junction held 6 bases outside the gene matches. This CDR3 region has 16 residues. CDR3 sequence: CASSATLAGVTDTQYF. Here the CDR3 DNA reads TGTGCCAGCAGCGCCACACTAGCGGGAGTTACAGATACGCAGTATTTT.

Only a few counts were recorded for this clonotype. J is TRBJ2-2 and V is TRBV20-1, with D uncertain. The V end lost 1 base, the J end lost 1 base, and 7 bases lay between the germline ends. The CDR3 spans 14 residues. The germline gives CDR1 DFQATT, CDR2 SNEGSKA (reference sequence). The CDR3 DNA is TGCAGTGCTAGAGTAAAAGGGAACACCGGGGAGCTGTTTTTT. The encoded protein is CSARVKGNTGELFF.

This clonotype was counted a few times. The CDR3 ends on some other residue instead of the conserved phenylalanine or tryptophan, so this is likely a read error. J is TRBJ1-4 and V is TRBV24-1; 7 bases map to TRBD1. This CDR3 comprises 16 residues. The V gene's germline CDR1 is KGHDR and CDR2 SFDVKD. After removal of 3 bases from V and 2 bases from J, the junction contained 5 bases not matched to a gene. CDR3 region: CATSDPTTGTNEKLFL. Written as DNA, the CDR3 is TGTGCCACCAGTGATCCAACGACAGGGACTAATGAAAAACTGTTTCTT.

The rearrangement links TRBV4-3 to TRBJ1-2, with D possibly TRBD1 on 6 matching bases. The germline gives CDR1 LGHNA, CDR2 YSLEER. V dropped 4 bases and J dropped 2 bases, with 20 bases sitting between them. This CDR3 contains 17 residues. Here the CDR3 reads CASSLQGSRTYNYGYTF. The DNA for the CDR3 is TGCGCCAGCAGCCTACAGGGTAGCCGCACTTACAACTATGGCTACACCTTC.

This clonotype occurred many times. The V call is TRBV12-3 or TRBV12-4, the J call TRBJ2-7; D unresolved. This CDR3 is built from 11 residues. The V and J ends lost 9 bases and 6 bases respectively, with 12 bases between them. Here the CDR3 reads CASRALGEQYF. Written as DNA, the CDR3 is TGTGCCAGTCGAGCCTTAGGCGAGCAGTACTTC.

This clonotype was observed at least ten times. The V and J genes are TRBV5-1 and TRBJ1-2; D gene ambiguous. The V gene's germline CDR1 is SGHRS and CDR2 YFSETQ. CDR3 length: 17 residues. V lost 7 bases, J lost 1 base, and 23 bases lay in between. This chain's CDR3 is CASGQTGGIGLNYGYTF. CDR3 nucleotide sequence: TGCGCCAGCGGTCAGACCGGAGGAATCGGACTTAACTATGGCTACACCTTC.

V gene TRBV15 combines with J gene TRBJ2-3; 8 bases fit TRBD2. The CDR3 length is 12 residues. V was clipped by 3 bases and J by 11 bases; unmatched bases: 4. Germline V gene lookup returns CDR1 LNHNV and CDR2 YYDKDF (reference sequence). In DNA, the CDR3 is TGTGCCACCAGCAGGCGGGGGGTGGGGCAGTATTTT. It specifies CATSRRGVGQYF. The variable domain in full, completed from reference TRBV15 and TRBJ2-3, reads DAMVIQNPRYQVTQFGKPVTLSCSQTLNHNVMYWYQQKSSQAPKLLFHYYDKDFNNEADTPDNFQSRRPNTSFCFLDIRSPGLGDTAMYLCATSRRGVGQYFGPGTRLTVL.

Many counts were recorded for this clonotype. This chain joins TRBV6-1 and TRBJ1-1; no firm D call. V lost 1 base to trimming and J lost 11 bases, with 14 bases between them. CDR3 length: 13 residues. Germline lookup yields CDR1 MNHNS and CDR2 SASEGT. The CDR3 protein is CASSEVVSRRAFF. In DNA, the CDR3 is TGTGCCAGCAGTGAAGTAGTCAGCCGACGGGCTTTCTTT.

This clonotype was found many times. The CDR3 protein is CASASGRERDQETQYF. Here the CDR3 DNA reads TGTGCCAGCGCTTCAGGGCGGGAGAGGGACCAAGAGACCCAGTACTTC. The chain carries TRBV12-3 or TRBV12-4 and TRBJ2-5, with 7 bases identical to TRBD2. Trimming cost V 8 bases and J 0 bases; bases outside gene matches: 12. The length of the CDR3 is 16 residues.

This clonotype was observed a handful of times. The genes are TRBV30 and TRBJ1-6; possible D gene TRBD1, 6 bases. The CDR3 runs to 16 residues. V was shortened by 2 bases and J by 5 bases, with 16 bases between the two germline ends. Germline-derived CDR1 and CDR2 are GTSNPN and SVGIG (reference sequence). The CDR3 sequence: CAWSFGGSLHNSPLHF. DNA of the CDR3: TGTGCCTGGAGTTTCGGGGGCAGTCTACATAATTCACCCCTCCACTTT.

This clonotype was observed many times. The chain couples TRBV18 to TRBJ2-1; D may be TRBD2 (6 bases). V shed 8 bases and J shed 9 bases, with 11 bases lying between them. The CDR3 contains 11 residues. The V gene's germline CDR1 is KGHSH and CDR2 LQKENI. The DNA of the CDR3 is TGTGCCAGCAGCCCCGGGGGTGAGCAGTTCTTC. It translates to CASSPGGEQFF.

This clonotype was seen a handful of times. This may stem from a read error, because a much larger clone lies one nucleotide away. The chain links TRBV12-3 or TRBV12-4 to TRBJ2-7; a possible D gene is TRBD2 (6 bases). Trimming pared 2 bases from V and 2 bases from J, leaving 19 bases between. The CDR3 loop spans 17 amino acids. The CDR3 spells CASSLIPAGPITYEQYF. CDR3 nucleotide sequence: TGTGCCAGCAGTTTAATACCCGCGGGACCTATCACCTACGAGCAGTACTTC.

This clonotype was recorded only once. DNA of the CDR3: TGCAGCGCCCTAGCGGGATCCGAGCAGTACTTC. As protein: CSALAGSEQYF. J is TRBJ2-7 and V is TRBV29-1; 9 positions agree with TRBD2. Germline trimming cut 7 bases from V and 6 bases from J; bases unmatched to any gene: 4. This CDR3 comprises 11 residues. CDR1 and CDR2 from the germline V gene are SQVTM and ANQGSEA.

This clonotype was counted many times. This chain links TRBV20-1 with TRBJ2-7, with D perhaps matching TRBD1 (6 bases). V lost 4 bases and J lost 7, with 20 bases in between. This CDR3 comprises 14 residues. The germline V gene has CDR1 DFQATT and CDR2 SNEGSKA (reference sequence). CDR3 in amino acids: CSAITDSLRREQYF. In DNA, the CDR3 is TGCAGTGCTATAACGGACAGCCTCAGGAGAGAGCAGTACTTC.

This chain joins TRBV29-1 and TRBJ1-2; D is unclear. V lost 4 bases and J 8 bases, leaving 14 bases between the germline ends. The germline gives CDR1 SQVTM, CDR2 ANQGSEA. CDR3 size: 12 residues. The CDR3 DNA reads TGCAGCGTTGCGGACGGAGGGTTGGGCTACACCTTC. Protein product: CSVADGGLGYTF.

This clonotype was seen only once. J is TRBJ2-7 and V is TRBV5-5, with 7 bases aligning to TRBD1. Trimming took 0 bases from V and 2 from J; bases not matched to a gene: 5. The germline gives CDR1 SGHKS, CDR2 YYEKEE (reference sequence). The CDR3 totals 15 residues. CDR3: CASSLEDRTTYEQYF. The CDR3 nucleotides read TGTGCCAGCAGCTTGGAGGACAGGACCACCTACGAGCAGTACTTC.